One TCR beta chain is described in this entry. Profiled with immunoSEQ multiplex PCR; TCRdb holds only in-frame clones, not every one. This table has about 21,000 clones, 75% to 80% appearing once. The sample comes from a study of early stage breast cancer tumors. Whole-study context: Invasive lobular carcinomas made up about 35% of the 12 ER+/PR+/HER2- tumors.

CDR1 is SQVTM, CDR2 ANQGSEA, per germline. This CDR3 comprises 14 residues. The specimen sequenced was blood. V usage is TRBV29-1 and J usage is TRBJ2-5, with TRBD1 matching 10 bases. The better agreement between TRBJ2-7 and the DNA end casts doubt on the J call. This sequence was found in a person in their 60s with breast cancer. The CDR3 spells CSVSRDRGTYEQYF. The CDR3, as DNA: TGCAGCGTGTCCCGGGACAGGGGCACCTACGAGCAGTACTTC.